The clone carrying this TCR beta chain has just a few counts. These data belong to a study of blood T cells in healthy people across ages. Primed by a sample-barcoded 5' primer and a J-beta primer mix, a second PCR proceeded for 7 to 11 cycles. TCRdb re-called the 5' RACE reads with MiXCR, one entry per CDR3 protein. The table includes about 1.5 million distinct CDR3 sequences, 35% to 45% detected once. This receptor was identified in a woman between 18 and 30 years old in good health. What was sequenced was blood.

The CDR3 region has the DNA TGTGCCAGCAGTCAACTCACATACAGCGAGCAGTACTTC. It encodes CASSQLTYSEQYF. The chain joins TRBV11-3 to TRBJ2-7, with D unclear. The CDR3 extends over 13 amino acids. The germline V and J ends were trimmed by 6 bases and 6 bases, with 15 bases remaining between them. Germline CDR1 is SGHNT and CDR2 is YENEEA.